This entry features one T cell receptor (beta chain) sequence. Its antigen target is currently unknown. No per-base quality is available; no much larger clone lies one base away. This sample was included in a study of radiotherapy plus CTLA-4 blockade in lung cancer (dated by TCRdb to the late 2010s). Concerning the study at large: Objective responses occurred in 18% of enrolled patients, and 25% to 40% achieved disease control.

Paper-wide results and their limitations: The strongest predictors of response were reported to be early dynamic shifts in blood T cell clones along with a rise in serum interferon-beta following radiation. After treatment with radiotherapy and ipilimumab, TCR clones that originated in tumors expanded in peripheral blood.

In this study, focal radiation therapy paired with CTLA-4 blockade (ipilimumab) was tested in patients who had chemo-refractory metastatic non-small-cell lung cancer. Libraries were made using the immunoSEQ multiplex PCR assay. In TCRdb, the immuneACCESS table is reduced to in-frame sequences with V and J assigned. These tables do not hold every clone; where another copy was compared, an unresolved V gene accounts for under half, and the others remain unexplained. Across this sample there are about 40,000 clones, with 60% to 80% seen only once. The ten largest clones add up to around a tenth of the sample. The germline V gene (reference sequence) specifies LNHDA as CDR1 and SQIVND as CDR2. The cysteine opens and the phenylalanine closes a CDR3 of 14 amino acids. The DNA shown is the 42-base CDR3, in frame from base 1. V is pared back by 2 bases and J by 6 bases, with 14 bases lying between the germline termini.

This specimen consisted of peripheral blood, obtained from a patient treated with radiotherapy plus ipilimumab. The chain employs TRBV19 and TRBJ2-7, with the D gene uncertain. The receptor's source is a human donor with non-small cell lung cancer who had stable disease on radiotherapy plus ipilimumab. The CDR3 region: CASSISGLGGEQYF. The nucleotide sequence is TGTGCCAGTAGTATATCGGGTTTGGGTGGCGAGCAGTACTTC.